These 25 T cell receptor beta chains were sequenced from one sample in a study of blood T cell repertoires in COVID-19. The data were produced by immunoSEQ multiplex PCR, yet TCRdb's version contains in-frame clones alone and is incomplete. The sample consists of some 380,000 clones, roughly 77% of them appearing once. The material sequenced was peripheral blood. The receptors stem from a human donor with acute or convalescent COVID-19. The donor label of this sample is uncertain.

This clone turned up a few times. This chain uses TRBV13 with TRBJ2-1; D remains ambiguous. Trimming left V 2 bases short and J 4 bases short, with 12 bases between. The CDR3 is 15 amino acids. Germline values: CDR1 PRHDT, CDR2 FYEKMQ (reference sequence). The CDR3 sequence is CASSLLQDQYNEQFF. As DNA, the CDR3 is TGTGCCAGCAGCTTACTTCAGGATCAGTACAATGAGCAGTTCTTC.

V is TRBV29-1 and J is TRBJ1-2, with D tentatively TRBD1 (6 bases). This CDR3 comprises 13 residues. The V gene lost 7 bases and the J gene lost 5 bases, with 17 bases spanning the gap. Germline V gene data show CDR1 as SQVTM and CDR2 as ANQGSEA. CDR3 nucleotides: TGCAGCGCCGCTTTAAATCAGGGGTATGGCTACACCTTC. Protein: CSAALNQGYGYTF.

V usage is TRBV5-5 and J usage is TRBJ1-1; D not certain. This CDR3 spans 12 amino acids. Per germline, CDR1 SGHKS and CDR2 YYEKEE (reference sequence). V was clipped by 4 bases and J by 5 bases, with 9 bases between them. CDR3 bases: TGTGCCAGCAGCGCCCGAGGGACTGAAGCTTTCTTT. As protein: CASSARGTEAFF.

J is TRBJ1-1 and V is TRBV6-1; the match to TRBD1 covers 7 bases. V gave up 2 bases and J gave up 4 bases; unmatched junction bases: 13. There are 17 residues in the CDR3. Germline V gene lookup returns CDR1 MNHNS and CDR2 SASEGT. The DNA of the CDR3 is TGTGCCAGCAGTGAAAATAGGGTCTTGCGACAGGGCACTGAAGCTTTCTTT. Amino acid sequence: CASSENRVLRQGTEAFF.

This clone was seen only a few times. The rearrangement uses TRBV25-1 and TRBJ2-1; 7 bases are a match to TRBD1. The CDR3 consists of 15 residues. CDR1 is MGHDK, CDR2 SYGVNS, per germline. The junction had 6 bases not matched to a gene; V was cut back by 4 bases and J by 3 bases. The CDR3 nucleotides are TGTGCCAGCAGTGGGCCGGGACAGTTCTACAATGAGCAGTTCTTC. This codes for CASSGPGQFYNEQFF.

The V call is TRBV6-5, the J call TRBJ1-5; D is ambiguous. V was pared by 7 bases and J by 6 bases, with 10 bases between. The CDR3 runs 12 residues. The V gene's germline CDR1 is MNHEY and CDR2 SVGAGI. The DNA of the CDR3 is TGTGCCAGCAACCTATCGGGTCAGCCCCAGCATTTT. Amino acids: CASNLSGQPQHF.

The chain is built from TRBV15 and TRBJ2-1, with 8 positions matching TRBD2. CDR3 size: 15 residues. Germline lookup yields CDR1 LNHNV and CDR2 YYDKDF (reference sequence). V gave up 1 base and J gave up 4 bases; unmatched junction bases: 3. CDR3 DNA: TGTGCCACCAGCAGAGTTAGCGGGGTGTACAATGAGCAGTTCTTC. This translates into CATSRVSGVYNEQFF.

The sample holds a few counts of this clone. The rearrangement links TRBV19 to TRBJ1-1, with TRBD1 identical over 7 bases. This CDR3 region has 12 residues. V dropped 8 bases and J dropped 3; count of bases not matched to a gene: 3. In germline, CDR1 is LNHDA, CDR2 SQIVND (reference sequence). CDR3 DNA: TGTGCCAGTTCAGACAGGGACACTGAAGCTTTCTTT. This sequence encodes CASSDRDTEAFF.

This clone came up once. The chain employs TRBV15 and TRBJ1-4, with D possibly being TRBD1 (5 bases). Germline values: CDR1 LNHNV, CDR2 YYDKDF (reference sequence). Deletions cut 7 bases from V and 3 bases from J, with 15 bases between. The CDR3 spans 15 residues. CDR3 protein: CATTGEAGANEKLFF. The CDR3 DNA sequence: TGTGCCACCACGGGGGAGGCGGGAGCTAATGAAAAACTGTTTTTT.

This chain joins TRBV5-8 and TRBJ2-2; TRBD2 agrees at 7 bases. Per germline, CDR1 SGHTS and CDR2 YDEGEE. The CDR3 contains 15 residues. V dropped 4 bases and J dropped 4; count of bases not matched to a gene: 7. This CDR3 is CASSAGTTFTGELFF. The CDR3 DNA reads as TGTGCCAGCAGCGCCGGGACTACCTTCACCGGGGAGCTGTTTTTT.

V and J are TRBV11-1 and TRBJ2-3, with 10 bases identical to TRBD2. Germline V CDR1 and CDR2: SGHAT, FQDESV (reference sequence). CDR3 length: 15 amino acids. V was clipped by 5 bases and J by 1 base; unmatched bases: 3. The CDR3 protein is CASSTGTSGTDTQYF. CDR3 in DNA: TGTGCCAGCAGCACCGGGACTAGCGGCACAGATACGCAGTATTTT. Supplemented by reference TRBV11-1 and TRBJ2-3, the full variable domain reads EAEVAQSPRYKITEKSQAVAFWCDPISGHATLYWYRQILGQGPELLVQFQDESVVDDSQLPKDRFSAERLKGVDSTLKIQPAELGDSAMYLCASSTGTSGTDTQYFGPGTRLTVL.

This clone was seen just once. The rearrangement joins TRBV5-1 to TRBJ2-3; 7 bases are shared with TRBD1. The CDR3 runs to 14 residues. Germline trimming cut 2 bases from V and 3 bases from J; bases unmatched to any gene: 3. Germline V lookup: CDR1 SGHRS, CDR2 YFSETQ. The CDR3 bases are TGCGCCAGCAGCTTCAACAGGGGTACAGATACGCAGTATTTT. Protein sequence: CASSFNRGTDTQYF.

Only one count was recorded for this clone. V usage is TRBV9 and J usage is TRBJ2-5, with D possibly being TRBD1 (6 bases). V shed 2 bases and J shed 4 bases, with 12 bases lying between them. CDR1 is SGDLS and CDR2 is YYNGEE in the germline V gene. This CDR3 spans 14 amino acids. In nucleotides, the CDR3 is TGTGCCAGCAGCGTGTCCCAGGGGCCAGAGACCCAGTACTTC. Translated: CASSVSQGPETQYF. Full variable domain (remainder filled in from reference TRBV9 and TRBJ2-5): DSGVTQTPKHLITATGQRVTLRCSPRSGDLSVYWYQQSLDQGLQFLIQYYNGEERAKGNILERFSAQQFPDLHSELNLSSLELGDSALYFCASSVSQGPETQYFGPGTRLLVL.

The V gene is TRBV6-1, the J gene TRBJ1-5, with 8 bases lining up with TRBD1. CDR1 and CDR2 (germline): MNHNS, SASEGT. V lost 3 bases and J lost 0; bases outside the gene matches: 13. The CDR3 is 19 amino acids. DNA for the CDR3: TGTGCCAGCAGTGACAAAGGAAGGACAGGGACGCATAGCAATCAGCCCCAGCATTTT. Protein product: CASSDKGRTGTHSNQPQHF.

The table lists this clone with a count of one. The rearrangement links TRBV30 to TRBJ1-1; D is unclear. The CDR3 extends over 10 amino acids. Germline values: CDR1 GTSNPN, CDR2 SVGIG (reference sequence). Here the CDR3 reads CAYVGRGAFF. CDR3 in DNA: TGTGCTTATGTAGGGCGGGGAGCTTTCTTT.

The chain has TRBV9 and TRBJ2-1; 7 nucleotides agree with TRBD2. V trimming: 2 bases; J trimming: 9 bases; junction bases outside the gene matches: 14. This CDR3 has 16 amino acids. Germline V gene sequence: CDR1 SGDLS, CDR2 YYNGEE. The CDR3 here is CASSVSWGGPNAEQFF. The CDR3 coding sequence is TGTGCCAGCAGCGTGTCTTGGGGGGGACCGAATGCTGAGCAGTTCTTC. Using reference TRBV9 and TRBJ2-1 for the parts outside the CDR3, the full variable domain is DSGVTQTPKHLITATGQRVTLRCSPRSGDLSVYWYQQSLDQGLQFLIQYYNGEERAKGNILERFSAQQFPDLHSELNLSSLELGDSALYFCASSVSWGGPNAEQFFGPGTRLTVL.

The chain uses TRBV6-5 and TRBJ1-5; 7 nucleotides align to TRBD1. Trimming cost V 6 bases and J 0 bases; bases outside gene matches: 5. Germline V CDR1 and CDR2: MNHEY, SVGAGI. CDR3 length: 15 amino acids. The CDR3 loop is CASRWTGYSNQPQHF. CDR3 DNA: TGTGCCAGCAGGTGGACAGGTTATAGCAATCAGCCCCAGCATTTT.

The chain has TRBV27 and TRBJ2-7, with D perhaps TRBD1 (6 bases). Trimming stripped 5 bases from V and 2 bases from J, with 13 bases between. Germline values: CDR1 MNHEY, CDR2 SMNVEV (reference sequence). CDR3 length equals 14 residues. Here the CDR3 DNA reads TGTGCCAGCAGTCCTCTAGACAGGCCCTACGAGCAGTACTTC. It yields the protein CASSPLDRPYEQYF.

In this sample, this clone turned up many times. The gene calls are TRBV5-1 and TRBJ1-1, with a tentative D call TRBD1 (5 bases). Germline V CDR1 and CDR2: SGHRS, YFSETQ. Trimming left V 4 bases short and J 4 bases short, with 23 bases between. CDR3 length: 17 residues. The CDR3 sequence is CASSPGGRIISGTEAFF. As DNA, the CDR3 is TGCGCCAGCAGCCCGGGGGGACGTATTATCTCGGGCACTGAAGCTTTCTTT.

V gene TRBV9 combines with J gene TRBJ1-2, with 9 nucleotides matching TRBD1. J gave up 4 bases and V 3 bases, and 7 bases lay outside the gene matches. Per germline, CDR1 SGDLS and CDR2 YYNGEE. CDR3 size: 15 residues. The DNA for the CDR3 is TGTGCCAGCAGCGCGCAACAGGGGGCAATCTATGGCTACACCTTC. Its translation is CASSAQQGAIYGYTF.

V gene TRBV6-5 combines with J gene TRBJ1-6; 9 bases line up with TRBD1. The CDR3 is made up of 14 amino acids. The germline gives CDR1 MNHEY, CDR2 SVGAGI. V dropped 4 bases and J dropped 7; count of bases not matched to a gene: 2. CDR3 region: CASSLTGGNSPLHF. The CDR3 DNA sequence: TGTGCCAGCAGTTTGACAGGGGGAAATTCACCCCTCCACTTT.

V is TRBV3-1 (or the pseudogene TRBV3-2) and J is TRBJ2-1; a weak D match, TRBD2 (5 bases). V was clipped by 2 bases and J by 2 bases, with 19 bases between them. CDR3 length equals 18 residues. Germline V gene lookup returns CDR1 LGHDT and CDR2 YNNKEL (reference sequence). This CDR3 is CASSQHLYRGRAYNEQFF. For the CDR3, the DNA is TGTGCCAGCAGCCAACACCTGTATCGGGGTAGGGCCTACAATGAGCAGTTCTTC.

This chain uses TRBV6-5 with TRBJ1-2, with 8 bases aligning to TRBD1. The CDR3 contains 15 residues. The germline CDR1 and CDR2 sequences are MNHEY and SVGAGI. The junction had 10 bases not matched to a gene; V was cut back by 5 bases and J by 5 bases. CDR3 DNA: TGTGCCAGCAGTACCCCCTATCAGGGGGCATATGGCTACACCTTC. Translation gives CASSTPYQGAYGYTF.

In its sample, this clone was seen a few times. CDR3 in DNA: TGTGCCAGCAGCCACCGGGGGGGAAAGAGCACCGGGGAGCTGTTTTTT. Its translation is CASSHRGGKSTGELFF. The chain carries TRBV7-9 and TRBJ2-2, with 8 bases lining up with TRBD2. V was clipped by 5 bases and J by 4 bases; unmatched bases: 9. Germline V gene lookup returns CDR1 SEHNR and CDR2 FQNEAQ (reference sequence). This CDR3 region has 16 residues.

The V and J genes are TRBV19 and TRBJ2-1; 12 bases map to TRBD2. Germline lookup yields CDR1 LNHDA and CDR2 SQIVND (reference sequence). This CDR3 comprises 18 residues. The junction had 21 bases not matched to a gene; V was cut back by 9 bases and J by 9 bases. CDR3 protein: CASLRSGLAGEGRGEQFF. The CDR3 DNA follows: TGTGCCAGCCTACGATCGGGACTAGCGGGTGAAGGACGGGGTGAGCAGTTCTTC.